The rows below give T cell receptor beta chains drawn from one sample of a study of blood T cell repertoires in COVID-19. Assay used: immunoSEQ multiplex PCR; TCRdb lists only in-frame clones, some missing. The table shows 100,000 to 150,000 clones, with around 81% occurring only once. Material for sequencing was peripheral blood. The receptors were gathered from a woman aged 50 to 60 with acute or convalescent COVID-19. Each CDR3 is given with its conserved first and last residue.

V gene: TRBV29-1
CDR3 protein: CSVEERKGKNRGRYSPLHF

V gene: TRBV5-1
CDR3 protein: CASSGGQPEETQYF

V gene: TRBV7-2
CDR3 protein: CASAQGRLETQYF

V gene: TRBV24-1
CDR3 protein: CATSDFSPSGRGGGELFF

V gene: TRBV28
CDR3 protein: CASSSRQPQHF

V gene: TRBV19
CDR3 protein: CASSTSGAITDTQYF

V gene: TRBV9
CDR3 protein: CASSAGGTRSNTQYF

V gene: TRBV30
CDR3 protein: CAWSVARGTQYF

V gene: TRBV7-6
CDR3 protein: CASSLGQYLAATDTQYF

V gene: TRBV20-1
CDR3 protein: CSASHSGREADTQYF

V gene: TRBV12-5
CDR3 protein: CASGPTITGELFF

V gene: TRBV6-5
CDR3 protein: CASSYSAGLNTEAFF

V gene: TRBV6-5
CDR3 protein: CASSSPAGRGYEQYF

V gene: TRBV30
CDR3 protein: CAWSVRAQEYF

V gene: TRBV24-1
CDR3 protein: CATSDSDRAYEQYF

V gene: TRBV19
CDR3 protein: CASSRTGGSYSGELFF

V gene: TRBV27
CDR3 protein: CASSPRDSITGANVLTF

V gene: TRBV19
CDR3 protein: CASKRTGNTEAFF

V gene: TRBV19
CDR3 protein: CASSPTGAGNTIYF

V gene: TRBV10-3
CDR3 protein: CAISASSGTLHQETQYF

V gene: TRBV6-5
CDR3 protein: CASSPRDPPLGYTF

V gene: TRBV3-1/TRBV3-2
CDR3 protein: CASSQGRRGRFESGYTF

V gene: TRBV19
CDR3 protein: CASRRTSGGREHNEQFF

V gene: TRBV4-1
CDR3 protein: CASSLSWTGSGELFF

V gene: TRBV6-2/TRBV6-3
CDR3 protein: CASSYPDRENTEAFF

V gene: TRBV14
CDR3 protein: CASSRQENTEAFF

V gene: TRBV3-1/TRBV3-2
CDR3 protein: CASSNRVGVDIQYF

V gene: TRBV12-3/TRBV12-4
CDR3 protein: CASSQGQDQPQHF